Shown below are 20 T cell receptor beta chains from a single sample sequenced in a study of response to subunit inactivated influenza vaccine. In TCRdb, the RT-PCR reads were re-called with MiXCR into one record per CDR3 protein. This table holds about 610,000 distinct CDR3 sequences, 12% to 15% found once. Sample: PBMCs from blood, taken 11 to 12 days after vaccination. Source of these receptors: a man between 45 and 60 years old who received an inactivated influenza vaccine.

The chain has TRBV10-3 and TRBJ1-5; D gene unclear. This CDR3 is 12 amino acids long. Trimming took off 3 bases at V and 5 bases at J, with 5 bases between the two ends. The germline V gene encodes CDR1 ENHRY and CDR2 SYGVKD. CDR3 coding DNA: TGTGCCATCAGTGAACCCCATCAGCCCCAGCATTTT. It is translated as CAISEPHQPQHF.

This clonotype has only a few counts. V is TRBV20-1 and J is TRBJ2-1; TRBD2 matches at 7 bases. Germline lookup yields CDR1 DFQATT and CDR2 SNEGSKA (reference sequence). V gave up 5 bases and J gave up 7 bases; unmatched junction bases: 8. There are 13 residues in the CDR3. CDR3 loop: CSAGRAGLNEQFF. In nucleotides, the CDR3 is TGCAGTGCTGGAAGAGCGGGATTGAATGAGCAGTTCTTC.

This clonotype was seen repeatedly, ten times or more. The chain has TRBV12-3 or TRBV12-4 and TRBJ2-3, with TRBD2 matching over 10 bases. V shed 2 bases and J 4 bases; nucleotides not matched to a gene: 0. This CDR3 region has 14 residues. In DNA form, the CDR3 reads TGTGCCAGCAGTTTAACTAGCGGGGCAGATACGCAGTATTTT. It encodes CASSLTSGADTQYF.

The chain couples TRBV2 to TRBJ1-1, with D possibly being TRBD1 (6 bases). Per the germline V gene, CDR1 is SNHLY and CDR2 is FYNNEI. With 7 bases removed from V and 1 base from J, the gap between germline ends came to 13 bases. The CDR3 runs 14 residues. The CDR3 here is CASTMRGGNTEAFF. The CDR3 coding sequence is TGTGCCAGCACCATGAGGGGGGGGAACACTGAAGCTTTCTTT. The full variable domain, completed using reference TRBV2 and TRBJ1-1, is EPEVTQTPSHQVTQMGQEVILRCVPISNHLYFYWYRQILGQKVEFLVSFYNNEISEKSEIFDDQFSVERPDGSNFTLKIRSTKLEDSAMYFCASTMRGGNTEAFFGQGTRLTVV.

This clonotype was counted a few times. CDR3 amino acids: CASSKRVLMNTEAFF. The CDR3 DNA reads as TGTGCCAGCAGCAAACGAGTGCTAATGAACACTGAAGCTTTCTTT. The rearrangement uses TRBV11-2 and TRBJ1-1; no reliable D call. This CDR3 comprises 15 residues. Germline-derived CDR1 and CDR2 are SGHAT and FQNNGV. V lost 5 bases and J 0 bases, leaving 13 bases between the germline ends.

The rearrangement joins TRBV2 to TRBJ1-5, with 7 bases matching TRBD1. Germline V gives CDR1 SNHLY, CDR2 FYNNEI. The CDR3 runs 15 residues. The junction had 8 bases not matched to a gene; V was cut back by 6 bases and J by 3 bases. CDR3 amino acids: CASRREGAANQPQHF. CDR3 DNA: TGTGCCAGCAGGAGGGAGGGGGCGGCCAATCAGCCCCAGCATTTT.

This clonotype has just a few counts. V gene TRBV5-5 combines with J gene TRBJ2-4, with D tentatively TRBD2 (6 bases). This CDR3 has 16 residues. Germline-derived CDR1 and CDR2 are SGHKS and YYEKEE (reference sequence). The V and J ends lost 4 bases and 4 bases respectively, with 18 bases between them. The CDR3 loop reads CASSPSGGRGKNIQYF. The CDR3 DNA reads as TGTGCCAGCAGCCCCAGTGGGGGGAGAGGGAAAAACATTCAGTACTTC. Complete variable domain (other parts from reference TRBV5-5 and TRBJ2-4): DAGVTQSPTHLIKTRGQQVTLRCSPISGHKSVSWYQQVLGQGPQFIFQYYEKEERGRGNFPDRFSARQFPNYSSELNVNALLLGDSALYLCASSPSGGRGKNIQYFGAGTRLSVL.

The chain couples TRBV4-3 to TRBJ2-2, with D possibly being TRBD1 or TRBD2 (5 bases each). With 4 bases removed from V and 3 bases from J, the gap between germline ends came to 9 bases. The CDR3 runs 14 residues. Germline V gene data show CDR1 as LGHNA and CDR2 as YSLEER. This CDR3 is CASSPMGHTGELFF. The CDR3 nucleotides are TGCGCCAGCAGCCCAATGGGACACACCGGGGAGCTGTTTTTT.

J is TRBJ1-1 and V is TRBV9; a weak D match, TRBD1 (5 bases). V was shortened by 0 bases and J by 7 bases, with 7 bases between the two germline ends. The CDR3 runs to 12 residues. CDR1 is SGDLS, CDR2 YYNGEE, per germline. In DNA, the CDR3 is TGTGCCAGCAGCGTAGGAACAGGTGAAGCTTTCTTT. This codes for CASSVGTGEAFF.

This chain connects TRBV9 to TRBJ2-2, with 7 nucleotides matching TRBD2. This CDR3 spans 16 amino acids. J lost 6 bases, V lost 0 bases, and 8 bases had no gene match. The V gene's germline CDR1 is SGDLS and CDR2 YYNGEE. The CDR3 DNA is TGTGCCAGCAGCGTAGTGTCGAGCGGGGTGTCCGGGGAGCTGTTTTTT. Translating gives CASSVVSSGVSGELFF.

The chain is built from TRBV29-1 and TRBJ2-4, with TRBD1 matching over 7 bases. The germline gives CDR1 SQVTM, CDR2 ANQGSEA. The CDR3 loop spans 13 amino acids. J gave up 8 bases and V 5 bases, and 9 bases lay outside the gene matches. The CDR3 bases are TGCAGCGTTTTAGACAGGGTTCGCGACATTCAGTACTTC. Translating gives CSVLDRVRDIQYF. The variable domain in full, with the rest retrieved from reference TRBV29-1 and TRBJ2-4, is SAVISQKPSRDICQRGTSLTIQCQVDSQVTMMFWYRQQPGQSLTLIATANQGSEATYESGFVIDKFPISRPNLTFSTLTVSNMSPEDSSIYLCSVLDRVRDIQYFGAGTRLSVL.

The V and J genes are TRBV13 and TRBJ2-3; no firm D call. The CDR3 length is 16 residues. Germline lookup yields CDR1 PRHDT and CDR2 FYEKMQ (reference sequence). Trimming took 0 bases from V and 0 from J, leaving 10 bases between them. CDR3 amino acids: CASSLGGPTSTDTQYF. In DNA, the CDR3 is TGTGCCAGCAGCTTAGGTGGCCCAACTAGCACAGATACGCAGTATTTT.

The table lists this clonotype with a few counts. The V gene is TRBV4-1, the J gene TRBJ1-1; 7 nucleotides agree with TRBD1. This CDR3 region has 16 residues. Germline CDR1 is MGHRA and CDR2 is YSYEKL. V shed 2 bases, J shed 8 bases, and the junction held 14 bases outside the gene matches. CDR3 coding DNA: TGCGCCAGCAGCCAACATATTGGGATCCTACAGGGGGAAGCTTTCTTT. It codes for CASSQHIGILQGEAFF.

This clonotype came up a few times. This rearrangement joins TRBV20-1 to TRBJ2-2, with D hard to call. With 4 bases removed from V and 7 bases from J, the gap between germline ends came to 7 bases. The V gene's germline CDR1 is DFQATT and CDR2 SNEGSKA (reference sequence). The CDR3 has 11 amino acids. The CDR3, as DNA: TGCAGTGCTAACCCGGTCGGGGAGCTGTTTTTT. Protein: CSANPVGELFF.

This clonotype was observed a few times. The rearrangement joins TRBV28 to TRBJ2-7, with D perhaps TRBD1 (5 bases). Germline V gene lookup returns CDR1 MDHEN and CDR2 SYDVKM. The CDR3 runs 18 residues. Trimming pared 6 bases from V and 0 bases from J, leaving 24 bases between. The CDR3 spells CASSLFYRNRATSYEQYF. The CDR3 nucleotides read TGTGCCAGCAGCTTGTTTTACAGGAACCGGGCAACCTCCTACGAGCAGTACTTC.

The chain employs TRBV20-1 and TRBJ1-6; TRBD1 might be the D (6 bases). V lost 6 bases and J 8 bases, leaving 14 bases between the germline ends. CDR1 and CDR2 from the germline V gene are DFQATT and SNEGSKA (reference sequence). The CDR3 is made up of 13 amino acids. The CDR3: CSATNPGDSPLHF. CDR3 in DNA: TGCAGTGCAACGAACCCAGGGGATTCACCCCTCCACTTT.

This clonotype was recorded a few times. The chain carries TRBV4-2 and TRBJ1-2; D not resolved. In germline, CDR1 is LGHNA, CDR2 YNFKEQ. The CDR3 spans 15 residues. Trimming removed 5 bases from V and 4 bases from J, with 17 bases in between. The CDR3 here is CASSSYSSNSYGYTF. The CDR3, as DNA: TGTGCCAGCAGCTCTTATTCCTCCAACAGCTATGGCTACACCTTC.

This chain uses TRBV5-1 with TRBJ2-1; the match to TRBD1 covers 7 bases. The CDR3 loop spans 16 amino acids. The germline V gene encodes CDR1 SGHRS and CDR2 YFSETQ. The J segment lost 0 bases and the V segment lost 4 bases, leaving 7 bases of the junction unmatched. The CDR3 DNA reads TGCGCCAGCAGCAAGGTGGGACAGAGCTCCTACAATGAGCAGTTCTTC. Its protein is CASSKVGQSSYNEQFF.

The rearrangement uses TRBV11-2 and TRBJ2-7; D is tentatively TRBD1 or TRBD2 (6 bases each). Deletions cut 5 bases from V and 2 bases from J, with 22 bases between. CDR1 is SGHAT, CDR2 FQNNGV, per germline. CDR3 length: 17 residues. In DNA, the CDR3 is TGTGCCAGCAGCCCGAGGGGGGAGAAAACCTTCACCTACGAGCAGTACTTC. This sequence encodes CASSPRGEKTFTYEQYF.

The table lists this clonotype with many counts. This chain links TRBV6-2 or TRBV6-3 with TRBJ2-7; D tentatively reads TRBD1 or TRBD2 (6 bases each). The CDR3 loop spans 14 amino acids. Germline CDR1 is MNHEY and CDR2 is SVGEGT. The V end was cut by 2 bases, the J end by 1 base, with 9 bases between. CDR3 loop: CASSYRGESYEQYF. The CDR3 region has the DNA TGTGCCAGCAGTTACAGGGGGGAATCCTACGAGCAGTACTTC.